This TCR beta chain was sequenced in a study of cytomegalovirus exposure and HLA in healthy donors (dated by TCRdb to the late 2010s). Looking at the study overall: According to an earlier analysis of several hundred of the donors, roughly 180 million T cells yielded 90 million to 140 million unique TCR beta sequences and around 300 Gb of sequence data. Roughly 310 gigabases of sequencing data and approximately 85 million unique TCR sequences were included in an early release covering 550 to 800 HLA-typed donors. Of the 398 genotyped donors, approximately 81% were placed in the genetic ancestry cluster associated with self-reported Caucasian donors. The study aimed to test whether cataloging public T cell receptors could reveal signatures of past pathogen exposure. The study profiled the T cell repertoires of more than 500 subjects by immunosequencing and related them to cytomegalovirus serostatus. Along with the roughly 700-subject first cohort, a separate validation cohort of roughly 110 different subjects was used. High-throughput TCR immunosequencing, statistical association of individual TCRs with disease status, and machine learning were combined to predict cytomegalovirus infection status. In a later analysis, previously published TCR beta repertoires from about 640 donors were re-analyzed and high-resolution HLA genotyping was added so that TCR occurrence patterns could be studied. In the later analysis, no new phenotypic data were used to find candidate immune exposures; instead, reliance was placed on TCR beta sequences and their occurrence across donors. In an earlier analysis of about 590 of the donors, high-throughput TCR beta sequencing was used to judge whether each TCR beta V gene segment behaved as functional or pseudogenic. Alongside the repertoire data, information on donor age, sex, ethnicity and CMV serostatus was compiled. A later genetic analysis used genome-wide SNP genotypes for about 60% of the roughly 700 donors, treating that subset as a discovery cohort. Every discovery cohort repertoire had been produced on one sequencing platform. HLA typing included class I and class II loci at four-digit resolution. The number of typed donors differed by locus: about 620-640 for A, B, C, DRB1 and DQB1; 522 for DQA1; 606 for DPA1; and some 470 for DPB1. Several DR-DQ haplotypes were treated as single units for association and clustering because of strong linkage in the cohort. Across 398 genotyped donors of the cohort, an average of about 250,000 unique TCR beta nucleotide sequences per donor were sequenced, and 15% to 20% of those sequences were non-productive.

The cohort consisted of approximately 670 healthy bone marrow donors. Cohort members were all nominally healthy when sampled, although unrecorded immune exposures were likely present. The donor tested CMV seropositive and was one of the 289 seropositive cohort members. Every donor gave a peripheral blood sample, and the peripheral blood mononuclear cells from that sample were used for TCR beta sequencing. The Qiagen DNeasy Blood Extraction Kit was used to extract genomic DNA from the blood cell samples. CDR1 is given as MDHEN and CDR2 as SYDVKM, both from the germline V gene. The germline V and J ends show losses of 8 bases and 4 bases respectively, and no gene match explains 7 bases of the junction. The CDR3 goes from the cysteine to the phenylalanine over 14 residues. Here the CDR3 DNA is all that survives: 42 bases in frame from base 1. As regards this clone: This receptor's antigen is unknown. Base qualities are missing; no much larger clone stands one base away.

Summary of the overall study and its limitations: Because counts were too low, more than 15 rarely observed V segments, including chromosome 9 orphons, were left out of the earlier analysis of several hundred of the donors. Correlated functional status among segregating V segments might reflect linkage disequilibrium, but an unknown experimental factor could not be ruled out. The only immune exposure information available for the cohort was CMV serostatus. Assigning TCR associations to individual alleles was difficult when HLA alleles, especially DR and DQ, strongly co-occurred. In an earlier analysis of around 500 of the donors, most TCR beta V segments appeared in productive rearrangements about 87% or about 30% of the time, broadly matching IMGT annotations. A further reported finding was that TCR beta sequences accurately predicted the HLA-A and HLA-B alleles for most subjects in the first cohort. In a later analysis, TCR association rates were found to vary across HLA loci, with the most associated TCRs seen for DRB1 alleles and the fewest for HLA-C alleles. A later analysis found that HLA-associated TCR beta chains were more clonally expanded and had lower generation probabilities than equally common non-associated chains. A cluster of highly shared sequence variants was judged likely to be a technical artifact of the sequencing pipeline. A later analysis found that most CMV-associated TCR beta chains appeared HLA-restricted, with HLA associations seemingly driven largely by CMV exposure. It was suggested by the authors that the approach could potentially be generalized to other disease states and immunological phenotypes. In the study, approximately 160 TCR beta chains were listed as associated with cytomegalovirus. In a later analysis, several top co-occurrence clusters were reported to appear linked to parvovirus B19, influenza, CMV and Epstein-Barr virus. The 87-base-pair reads could not distinguish some IMGT-functional V segments, including TRBV6-2 and TRBV6-3, so those segments were excluded. Cytomegalovirus status was reported to be diagnosed by the classifier with high specificity and sensitivity in both the original and validation cohorts. In vitro tests confirmed that a few of the cytomegalovirus-associated TCR beta chains recognize cytomegalovirus antigens. V-gene and J-gene trimming of TCR beta chains was associated with a missense DCLRE1C variant in a later genetic analysis, and the association was replicated in an independent cohort. In this cohort, only TCR beta chains were sequenced, and detectable features were limited by the absence of alpha or paired-chain data. Compared with the 666-donor mean, donors in an Asian-associated ancestry cluster had fewer N-insertions in productive TCRs, according to a later genetic analysis. Most TCR sequences were observed very rarely across donors, whereas some public TCRs were present in many individuals. A later analysis associated 15,000 to 20,000 TCR beta sequences with specific HLA alleles at a false discovery rate of 0.05. Because some donors lacked HLA typing at each locus, the association tests relied only on the typed subset. Sequencing depth was assumed to be roughly uniform across donors in the presence/absence analyses, though that assumption may not hold.

Receptor libraries were prepared by the immunoSEQ multiplex PCR assay. The multiplex PCR relied on a mix of 60 forward primers for TCR Vbeta segments and 13 reverse primers for TCR Jbeta segments. The CDR3 region of rearranged TCR beta genes was amplified from genomic DNA by a multiplex PCR assay. The amplified TCR beta libraries were sequenced on the Illumina HiSeq System as 87-base-pair reads. For the original study's pipeline: A later analysis tallied 75 million to 95 million unique TCR beta chains across the 640 or so repertoires, and about 10 million of those chains were shared by two or more donors. Raw reads were error-corrected and collapsed into unique sequences by a nearest-neighbor algorithm in which closely related sequences were merged to remove PCR and sequencing errors. CDR3 sequences were aligned to IMGT reference sequences to assign V, D and J gene segments. Each retained sequence needed at least a six-nucleotide match to both a V gene segment and a J gene segment. A rearrangement counted as productive if the CDR3 had no stop codons and remained in frame with V and J, and every other rearrangement counted as non-productive. Following IMGT convention, CDR3 was defined as the stretch from the second conserved V-encoded cysteine up to the conserved J-encoded phenylalanine. In an earlier analysis of just under 600 of the donors, sequences lacking an unambiguous match to a single V gene segment were excluded. An earlier analysis of several hundred of the donors classified V segments as functional when productive rearrangements were above 56.7% and as segregating when the standard deviation between donors was above 5%. A statistical classification framework was built to diagnose cytomegalovirus status from the catalog of TCR beta chain sequences. A later analysis assigned V and J genes by comparing TCR nucleotide sequences with IMGT/GENE-DB human TR gene sequences. A later analysis assigned CDR3 sequences and most-parsimonious VDJ recombination scenarios with the TCRdist pipeline. In a later analysis, every TCR beta chain was defined by the combination of its CDR3 amino acid sequence and its V-gene family, and reads without a unique V-gene family were dropped. A later analysis removed 500 to 600 highly shared, low-generation-probability nucleotide sequences to deal with suspected cross-contamination and a sequencing artifact. For each public chain, a later analysis derived a clonal expansion index from normalized ranks of inferred template counts within each repertoire. In a later analysis, generation probabilities were computed using a VDJ recombination model fitted to out-of-frame rearrangements, and the results were checked against IGoR. In a later analysis, hypergeometric tests were used to score TCR-TCR, TCR-HLA and TCR-CMV co-occurrence, with a repertoire-size bias correction applied to TCR pairs. In a later analysis, false discovery rates were estimated by permuting HLA or CMV assignments 20 times. A later analysis grouped co-occurring TCRs with DBSCAN, adding TCRdist sequence similarity when clustering within HLA-allele-positive subsets. For co-occurrence clustering, repertoires with fewer than 30,000 or more than 120,000 public chains were excluded, along with five or six repertoires with anomalous nucleotide sharing. This is the immuneACCESS table as TCRdb keeps it, with only in-frame sequences that have V and J called. A part of the clones is gone; compared with another copy, unresolved V genes explain less than half, and the rest is unexplained. V and J calls plus clone size are reproduced from that table; the DNA served to infer D and trimming. The sample yields roughly 140,000 clones; approximately 82% were counted once. The ten top clones hold 5% to 7.5% of the sample.

The sequence came from a woman in her fifties or sixties in good health and CMV-seropositive. Specimen: PBMCs. This receptor chain uses TRBV28 and TRBJ1-4; the central 7 bases match TRBD1. Here the CDR3 is given as CASGQVGVNEKLFF. The bases read TGTGCCAGCGGACAGGTCGGGGTTAATGAAAAACTGTTTTTT.